Each of the 11 T cell receptor beta chains below was sequenced from the same sample in a study of OX40 agonist ivuxolimab in advanced cancers. TCRdb's copy holds only in-frame clones and misses some; the assay was immunoSEQ multiplex PCR. The sample lists about 46,000 clones, roughly nine tenths occurring once. Sequencing was performed on CD4+ or CD8+ T cells sorted from blood, taken in a trial of the OX40 agonist ivuxolimab. The source is an adult with an advanced solid tumor such as melanoma, head and neck, liver or kidney cancer.

This rearrangement joins TRBV12-5 to TRBJ1-1, with D possibly matching TRBD1 (6 bases). The CDR3 extends over 15 amino acids. Germline V gene data show CDR1 as LGHNT and CDR2 as FRNRAP. Trimming took off 2 bases at V and 1 base at J, with 11 bases between the two ends. The CDR3 loop is CASGLMWGPNTEAFF. The CDR3 nucleotides read TGTGCTAGTGGTTTGATGTGGGGGCCGAACACTGAAGCTTTCTTT.

The chain uses TRBV28 and TRBJ2-7, with 11 bases matching TRBD1. This CDR3 has 16 residues. Per the germline V gene, CDR1 is MDHEN and CDR2 is SYDVKM. J gave up 0 bases and V 4 bases, and 5 bases lay outside the gene matches. In nucleotides, the CDR3 is TGTGCCAGCAGTTCGGACAGGGGGCTAAGCTCCTACGAGCAGTACTTC. It codes for CASSSDRGLSSYEQYF.

The chain is built from TRBV25-1 and TRBJ2-5, with D unresolved. The CDR3 runs 11 residues. The ends were cut back, 4 bases at V and 1 base at J, with 1 base in the middle. Germline V lookup: CDR1 MGHDK, CDR2 SYGVNS. CDR3 protein: CASSAQETQYF. In nucleotides, the CDR3 is TGTGCCAGCAGTGCCCAAGAGACCCAGTACTTC. Complete variable domain (other parts from reference TRBV25-1 and TRBJ2-5): EADIYQTPRYLVIGTGKKITLECSQTMGHDKMYWYQQDPGMELHLIHYSYGVNSTEKGDLSSESTVSRIRTEHFPLTLESARPSHTSQYLCASSAQETQYFGPGTRLLVL.

This sequence joins TRBV4-1 and TRBJ2-3, with TRBD2 matching 11 bases. Per the germline V gene, CDR1 is MGHRA and CDR2 is YSYEKL. This CDR3 has 18 amino acids. V was pared by 2 bases and J by 0 bases, with 7 bases of the junction left unmatched. CDR3 bases: TGCGCCAGCAGCCAAACCCCTGTAGCGGGAGGGAGCACAGATACGCAGTATTTT. Translation: CASSQTPVAGGSTDTQYF.

The V and J genes are TRBV6-1 and TRBJ2-2; 7 bases align to TRBD2. The CDR3 totals 14 residues. The V gene's germline CDR1 is MNHNS and CDR2 SASEGT. Trimming cost V 8 bases and J 7 bases; bases outside gene matches: 10. The CDR3: CASLFLGGFGELFF. The CDR3 region has the DNA TGTGCCAGCCTCTTCCTCGGGGGGTTCGGGGAGCTGTTTTTT.

The genes are TRBV20-1 and TRBJ2-1; no firm D call. The CDR3 has 10 amino acids. With 6 bases removed from V and 5 bases from J, the gap between germline ends came to 5 bases. The germline V gene has CDR1 DFQATT and CDR2 SNEGSKA (reference sequence). CDR3 DNA: TGCAGTGCCAAAGACAATGAGCAGTTCTTC. Its translation is CSAKDNEQFF.

This rearrangement joins TRBV6-1 to TRBJ2-1; 11 bases are shared with TRBD2. CDR3 length: 17 residues. In germline, CDR1 is MNHNS, CDR2 SASEGT. Trimming at V came to 2 bases and at J to 7 bases, leaving 10 bases not matched to a gene. The CDR3 nucleotides are TGTGCCAGCAGTGAATGGTTCACTAGCGGGAGTCAGAATGAGCAGTTCTTC. Encoded protein: CASSEWFTSGSQNEQFF.

The chain links TRBV6-5 to TRBJ2-7; D is undetermined. The CDR3 contains 15 residues. V was clipped by 6 bases and J by 0 bases, with 15 bases between them. The V gene's germline CDR1 is MNHEY and CDR2 SVGAGI. For the CDR3, the DNA is TGTGCCAGCAGCCCAGACTTGCCGAGCTCCTACGAGCAGTACTTC. Translated: CASSPDLPSSYEQYF.

The rearrangement uses TRBV11-3 and TRBJ2-2; 8 positions agree with TRBD1. Germline trimming cut 5 bases from V and 5 bases from J; bases unmatched to any gene: 10. The CDR3 spans 16 residues. Germline V CDR1 and CDR2: SGHNT, YENEEA. The CDR3 sequence: CASSATSGQATGELFF. CDR3 DNA: TGTGCCAGCAGCGCTACCTCGGGACAGGCAACCGGGGAGCTGTTTTTT.

The chain links TRBV11-3 to TRBJ2-5; D is possibly TRBD2 (7 bases). Germline V gene lookup returns CDR1 SGHNT and CDR2 YENEEA. Trimming stripped 1 base from V and 5 bases from J, with 14 bases between. The CDR3 runs to 15 residues. For the CDR3, the DNA is TGTGCCAGCAGCTTAGTCCGGGGGGCTGAGGAGACCCAGTACTTC. It encodes CASSLVRGAEETQYF. The full variable domain, in which reference TRBV11-3 and TRBJ2-5 provide the parts outside the CDR3, is EAGVVQSPRYKIIEKKQPVAFWCNPISGHNTLYWYLQNLGQGPELLIRYENEEAVDDSQLPKDRFSAERLKGVDSTLKIQPAELGDSAVYLCASSLVRGAEETQYFGPGTRLLVL.

This chain connects TRBV6-1 to TRBJ2-7; no firm D call. Looked up from germline, CDR1 is MNHNS and CDR2 is SASEGT. The CDR3 loop spans 15 amino acids. V shed 1 base and J shed 4 bases, with 14 bases lying between them. The CDR3 spells CASSEGLLAVYEQYF. The CDR3, as DNA: TGTGCCAGCAGTGAAGGGTTGTTGGCGGTGTACGAGCAGTACTTC.